This T cell receptor beta chain was obtained from a study of blood T cells in healthy people across ages. Findings of the study overall: TCR beta diversity per million T cells fell roughly linearly with age.

About this clonotype: What it binds is unknown.

The use of a sample-barcoded 5' primer and a J-beta primer mix characterized a second PCR of 7 to 11 cycles. No fewer than 3 million CDR3-containing paired-end reads came from each sample. MiXCR, run by TCRdb on the 5' RACE reads, gives a single entry per CDR3 protein. Here the sample spans 2 million or so distinct CDR3 sequences, roughly 49% being singletons. The CDR3 contains 17 residues. CDR1 LGHNA and CDR2 YSLEER come from the germline V gene. The ends lost 4 bases at V and 5 bases at J; junction bases unmatched: 9. This clonotype was obtained from a middle-aged woman in good health. Sequenced material: blood. This rearrangement joins TRBV4-3 to TRBJ2-3; 13 nucleotides match TRBD2. In nucleotides, the CDR3 is TGCGCCAGCAGCCCCACTAGCGGGGGGGGCCGAATAGATACGCAGTATTTT. This gives the protein CASSPTSGGGRIDTQYF.